This T cell receptor (beta chain) was sequenced during a study of cytomegalovirus exposure and HLA in healthy donors. Study-wide findings and caveats: The listing of fewer than 200 TCR beta chains classed them as cytomegalovirus-associated.

The donors were part of the validation cohort, which consisted of about 130 subjects and was separate from the first cohort of 666 subjects. A word on this clone: Its matching antigen is unknown.

This table comes from immunoSEQ multiplex PCR, and its TCRdb copy is limited to in-frame clones, with some not included. The sample records approximately 150,000 clones, about 87% being singletons. The sequence was collected from a man between 18 and 29 years old in good health and CMV-seropositive. Material: PBMCs.

CDR3 nucleotide sequence: TGTGCCAGCTACCAAGGGTTGGGAGGGGAGCAGTACTTC. This gives the protein CASYQGLGGEQYF. This rearrangement joins TRBV28 to TRBJ2-7, with TRBD2 matching 7 bases. CDR1 and CDR2 (germline): MDHEN, SYDVKM. After removal of 8 bases from V and 7 bases from J, the junction contained 11 bases not matched to a gene. The CDR3 is 13 amino acids.